The 23 T cell receptor beta chains below were found in one sample sequenced in a study of T-cell reconstitution after alpha-beta-depleted transplantation in children. The authors prepared the TCRbeta library with unique molecular identifiers. From the PCR reads, TCRdb called clonotypes with MiXCR, one entry per CDR3 protein. The data show fewer than 700,000 distinct CDR3 sequences, under 15% seen once. This specimen was PBMCs, mostly from graft donor cells, taken 360 days after TCRalphabeta/CD19-depleted stem cell transplant. Receptors were obtained from a male patient younger than 18 who had a stem cell transplant for acute myeloid leukemia, so the T cells may come from the graft donor.

This clonotype has a handful of counts. This chain connects TRBV4-2 to TRBJ2-7, with D unclear. The CDR3 consists of 15 residues. Between the trimmed V and J ends, which lost 3 bases and 1 base, there was a span of 13 bases. Germline V gene sequence: CDR1 LGHNA, CDR2 YNFKEQ. The CDR3 DNA sequence: TGTGCCAGCAGCCAGGCCCGCGCGCCTTCCTACGAGCAGTACTTC. The encoded protein is CASSQARAPSYEQYF.

V gene TRBV20-1 combines with J gene TRBJ2-5; the D is unclear. CDR1 is DFQATT and CDR2 is SNEGSKA in the germline V gene (reference sequence). Trimming took off 6 bases at V and 5 bases at J, with 19 bases between the two ends. The CDR3 is made up of 14 amino acids. The CDR3 DNA sequence: TGCAGTGCCCCAACCGGACGCGACCCGGAGACCCAGTACTTC. Encoded protein: CSAPTGRDPETQYF.

This clonotype was found a few times. This rearrangement joins TRBV6-2 or TRBV6-3 to TRBJ2-7, with 10 bases aligning to TRBD1. This CDR3 comprises 14 residues. CDR1 is MNHEY, CDR2 SVGEGT, per germline. V lost 7 bases to trimming and J lost 1 base; unmatched junction nucleotides: 4. The CDR3 here is CASIRQGASYEQYF. The CDR3 DNA reads as TGTGCCAGCATACGACAGGGGGCATCCTACGAGCAGTACTTC.

This clonotype has only one observation. This chain joins TRBV11-1 and TRBJ1-2; D gene ambiguous. Germline V gives CDR1 SGHAT, CDR2 FQDESV (reference sequence). This CDR3 spans 13 amino acids. Between the trimmed V and J ends, which lost 5 bases and 3 bases, there was a span of 10 bases. CDR3 amino acids: CASSRWTDYGYTF. The CDR3 bases are TGTGCCAGCAGCCGATGGACCGACTATGGCTACACCTTC.

In DNA form, the CDR3 reads TGCAGCGTGGACGGGACTAGCGGGAGGGGATGGCATGAGCAGTTCTTC. The encoded protein is CSVDGTSGRGWHEQFF. The chain combines TRBV29-1 with TRBJ2-1; 16 bases line up with TRBD2. V trimming: 6 bases; J trimming: 8 bases; junction bases outside the gene matches: 10. Germline V gives CDR1 SQVTM, CDR2 ANQGSEA. The CDR3 runs to 16 residues.

This clonotype has more than one count but fewer than ten. The chain recombines TRBV27 with TRBJ2-7, with TRBD1 identical over 8 bases. CDR3 length equals 14 residues. CDR1 is MNHEY and CDR2 is SMNVEV in the germline V gene (reference sequence). After removal of 6 bases from V and 8 bases from J, the junction contained 12 bases not matched to a gene. The CDR3 is CASSLVGQGFQQYF. CDR3 nucleotide sequence: TGTGCCAGCAGCTTAGTTGGACAGGGATTTCAGCAGTACTTC.

This clonotype was recorded at least ten times. The chain uses TRBV12-5 and TRBJ1-1; a possible D gene is TRBD1 (6 bases). The V gene's germline CDR1 is LGHNT and CDR2 FRNRAP. Trimming took off 3 bases at V and 5 bases at J, with 16 bases between the two ends. CDR3 size: 15 residues. This CDR3 reads CASGLGGIGGTEAFF. CDR3 DNA sequence: TGTGCTAGTGGTTTAGGGGGGATAGGTGGAACTGAAGCTTTCTTT.

This rearrangement joins TRBV10-3 to TRBJ2-1; the D is unclear. V gave up 0 bases and J gave up 2 bases, with 11 bases separating them. The CDR3 extends over 16 amino acids. The V gene's germline CDR1 is ENHRY and CDR2 SYGVKD. The CDR3 DNA follows: TGTGCCATCAGTGAGTCGGCCGGGCCAACCTACAATGAGCAGTTCTTC. Amino acid sequence: CAISESAGPTYNEQFF.

V and J are TRBV20-1 and TRBJ2-5, with 8 positions matching TRBD2. Looked up from germline, CDR1 is DFQATT and CDR2 is SNEGSKA (reference sequence). The CDR3 consists of 15 residues. The V gene end was trimmed by 6 bases and the J gene end by 0 bases; junction bases not matched to a gene: 9. CDR3 sequence reads: CSAHGGGPYQETQYF. In DNA form, the CDR3 reads TGCAGTGCCCACGGGGGGGGTCCGTACCAAGAGACCCAGTACTTC.

The chain carries TRBV5-7 and TRBJ1-4; the D gene is possibly TRBD1 (5 bases). TRBV5-7 is recorded as an ORF, its role being uncertain. The germline V and J ends were trimmed by 7 bases and 11 bases, with 21 bases remaining between them. The CDR3 covers 14 residues. The CDR3 DNA sequence: TGTGCCAGCGGAGGGGTACAGGCCCTGAGGAAACTGTTTTTT. Translated, it gives CASGGVQALRKLFF.

The gene calls are TRBV18 and TRBJ2-7; 11 positions match TRBD2. CDR1 KGHSH and CDR2 LQKENI come from the germline V gene. The CDR3 spans 16 residues. V was pared by 4 bases and J by 3 bases, with 8 bases of the junction left unmatched. CDR3 region: CASSRGLAEGDYEQYF. CDR3 bases: TGTGCCAGCTCACGGGGACTAGCGGAGGGGGACTACGAGCAGTACTTC. Filled out from reference TRBV18 and TRBJ2-7, the complete variable domain reads NAGVMQNPRHLVRRRGQEARLRCSPMKGHSHVYWYRQLPEEGLKFMVYLQKENIIDESGMPKERFSAEFPKEGPSILRIQQVVRGDSAAYFCASSRGLAEGDYEQYFGPGTRLTVT.

The sample holds a few counts of this clonotype. The chain couples TRBV28 to TRBJ2-7, with 11 bases lining up with TRBD2. V shed 3 bases, J shed 6 bases, and the junction held 13 bases outside the gene matches. This CDR3 is built from 17 residues. Germline loops: CDR1 MDHEN, CDR2 SYDVKM. The CDR3 region is CASSFFRTSGPRGEQYF. For the CDR3, the DNA is TGTGCCAGCAGTTTCTTCAGGACTAGCGGGCCTAGGGGCGAGCAGTACTTC.

Concerning this clonotype itself: This clone may be a read error of a much larger clone one base away. The chain combines TRBV6-2 or TRBV6-3 with TRBJ2-1; maybe TRBD2 (6 bases). CDR1 is MNHEY and CDR2 is SVGEGT in the germline V gene. The CDR3 is made up of 19 amino acids. The CDR3 spells CASSRTTGTLRPSYNERFF. In DNA form, the CDR3 reads TGTGCCAGCAGTAGAACAACCGGGACTCTCCGTCCGTCCTACAATGAGCGGTTCTTC.

The rearrangement links TRBV6-2 or TRBV6-3 to TRBJ2-3, with D perhaps TRBD2 (6 bases). The CDR3 is 15 amino acids. Looked up from germline, CDR1 is MNHEY and CDR2 is SVGEGT. The V end lost 0 bases, the J end lost 10 bases, and 17 bases lay between the germline ends. CDR3 residues: CASSYSQTPSVPQYF. The CDR3 DNA is TGTGCCAGCAGTTACTCCCAAACCCCTAGCGTTCCGCAGTATTTT.

V and J are TRBV29-1 and TRBJ2-7; 8 bases are a match to TRBD1. Trimming cost V 7 bases and J 0 bases; bases outside gene matches: 8. The CDR3 runs 14 residues. In germline, CDR1 is SQVTM, CDR2 ANQGSEA. This CDR3 is CSASDRGGSYEQYF. Here the CDR3 DNA reads TGCAGCGCCTCAGACAGGGGAGGCTCCTACGAGCAGTACTTC.

There are many counts of this clonotype. V and J are TRBV3-1 and TRBJ1-1, with 8 bases that match TRBD1. CDR1 and CDR2 from the germline V gene are LGHDT and YNNKEL (reference sequence). The CDR3 is made up of 13 amino acids. With V trimmed by 5 bases and J by 4 bases, 3 bases remained unmatched. The CDR3 DNA follows: TGTGCCAGCAGCGTACAGGGGGTCACTGAAGCTTTCTTT. Translating gives CASSVQGVTEAFF.

V gene TRBV7-3 combines with J gene TRBJ2-3; 8 nucleotides agree with TRBD1. CDR1 SGHTA and CDR2 FQGTGA come from the germline V gene. Trimming cost V 5 bases and J 2 bases; bases outside gene matches: 9. The CDR3 runs to 16 residues. The DNA of the CDR3 is TGTGCCAGCAGCCCGGACAGGGCGAGGGCCACAGATACGCAGTATTTT. Translation gives CASSPDRARATDTQYF.

The rearrangement joins TRBV6-2 or TRBV6-3 to TRBJ2-1, with 12 bases identical to TRBD2. The germline V gene encodes CDR1 MNHEY and CDR2 SVGEGT. This CDR3 is 17 amino acids long. The trim removed 2 bases at V and 5 bases at J, leaving 7 bases unmatched. The CDR3 spells CASSYPRLAGVDNEQFF. In nucleotides, the CDR3 is TGTGCCAGCAGTTACCCCCGACTAGCGGGAGTAGACAATGAGCAGTTCTTC.

This CDR3 is CSAREGAGSTYEQYF. The CDR3 bases are TGCAGTGCTAGAGAGGGGGCAGGATCGACCTACGAGCAGTACTTC. The chain is built from TRBV20-1 and TRBJ2-7; possibly TRBD1 for D (6 bases). This CDR3 has 15 amino acids. With 0 bases removed from V and 2 bases from J, the gap between germline ends came to 14 bases. Germline V gene lookup returns CDR1 DFQATT and CDR2 SNEGSKA (reference sequence).

The genes are TRBV24-1 and TRBJ1-1; TRBD1 might be the D (6 bases). The germline V gene encodes CDR1 KGHDR and CDR2 SFDVKD. This CDR3 region has 15 residues. Trimming removed 3 bases at V and 4 bases at J, with 14 bases between. Written as DNA, the CDR3 is TGTGCCACCAGTGATGGGACGCCGGGGGCCACTGAAGCTTTCTTT. Its translation: CATSDGTPGATEAFF.

This clonotype has a handful of counts. This rearrangement joins TRBV29-1 to TRBJ2-7; D is uncertain. The CDR3 sequence is 13 residues long. Germline CDR1 SQVTM, CDR2 ANQGSEA. Between the trimmed V and J ends, which lost 8 bases and 0 bases, there was a span of 14 bases. The CDR3 region has the DNA TGCAGCCCTAAGGACGGTAGCTCCTACGAGCAGTACTTC. Amino acid sequence: CSPKDGSSYEQYF.

The rearrangement links TRBV27 to TRBJ1-2; possible D gene TRBD1, 5 bases. Trimming took off 2 bases at V and 0 bases at J, with 19 bases between the two ends. Germline loops: CDR1 MNHEY, CDR2 SMNVEV (reference sequence). CDR3 length: 18 amino acids. CDR3 amino acids: CASSLRWAGDPSNYGYTF. In nucleotides, the CDR3 is TGTGCCAGCAGTTTACGGTGGGCCGGGGACCCTTCTAACTATGGCTACACCTTC.

There are many counts of this clonotype. The chain employs TRBV7-3 and TRBJ2-3; maybe TRBD2 (7 bases). The V end was cut by 1 base, the J end by 6 bases, with 14 bases between. The CDR3 is 15 residues long. CDR1 and CDR2 (germline): SGHTA, FQGTGA. The CDR3 here is CASSLSPGEGDTQYF. The DNA for the CDR3 is TGTGCCAGCAGCTTAAGCCCAGGGGAGGGGGATACGCAGTATTTT. Full variable domain (remainder filled in from reference TRBV7-3 and TRBJ2-3): GAGVSQTPSNKVTEKGKYVELRCDPISGHTALYWYRQSLGQGPEFLIYFQGTGAADDSGLPNDRFFAVRPEGSVSTLKIQRTERGDSAVYLCASSLSPGEGDTQYFGPGTRLTVL.